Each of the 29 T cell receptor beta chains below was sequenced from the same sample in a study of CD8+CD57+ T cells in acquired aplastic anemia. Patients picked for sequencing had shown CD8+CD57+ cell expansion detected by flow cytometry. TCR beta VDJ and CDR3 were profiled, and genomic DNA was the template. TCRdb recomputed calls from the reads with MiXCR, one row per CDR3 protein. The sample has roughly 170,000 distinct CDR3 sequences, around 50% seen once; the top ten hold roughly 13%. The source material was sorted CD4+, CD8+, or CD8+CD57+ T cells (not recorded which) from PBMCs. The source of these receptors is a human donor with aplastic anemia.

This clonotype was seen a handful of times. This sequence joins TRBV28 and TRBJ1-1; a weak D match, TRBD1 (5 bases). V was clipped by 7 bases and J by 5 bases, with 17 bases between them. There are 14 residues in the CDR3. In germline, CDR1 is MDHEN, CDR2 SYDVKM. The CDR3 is CASILEGRGTEAFF. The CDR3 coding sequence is TGTGCCAGCATTCTTGAGGGGAGGGGAACTGAAGCTTTCTTT.

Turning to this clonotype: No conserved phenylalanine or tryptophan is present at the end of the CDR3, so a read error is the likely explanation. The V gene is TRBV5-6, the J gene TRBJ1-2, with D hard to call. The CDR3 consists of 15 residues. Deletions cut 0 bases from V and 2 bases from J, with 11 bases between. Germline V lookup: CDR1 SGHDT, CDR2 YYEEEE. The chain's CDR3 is CASSLGYGGNYGYTS. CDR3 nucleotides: TGTGCCAGCAGCTTGGGGTACGGTGGGAACTATGGCTACACCTCC.

The DNA for the CDR3 is TGCAGCGTTGCGAGCGGGAGGTACGAGCAGTACTTC. Translated: CSVASGRYEQYF. The chain combines TRBV29-1 with TRBJ2-7; 9 bases agree with TRBD2. Germline CDR1 SQVTM, CDR2 ANQGSEA. V shed 4 bases, J shed 4 bases, and the junction held 2 bases outside the gene matches. The CDR3 length is 12 residues.

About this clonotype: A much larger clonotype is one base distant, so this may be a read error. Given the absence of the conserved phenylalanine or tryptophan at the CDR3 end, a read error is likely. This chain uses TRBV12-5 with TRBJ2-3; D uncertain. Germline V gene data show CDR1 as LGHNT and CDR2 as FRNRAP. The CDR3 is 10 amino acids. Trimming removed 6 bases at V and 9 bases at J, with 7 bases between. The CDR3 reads CASGVSTQYL. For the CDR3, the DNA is TGTGCTAGTGGGGTTTCGACGCAGTATCTT.

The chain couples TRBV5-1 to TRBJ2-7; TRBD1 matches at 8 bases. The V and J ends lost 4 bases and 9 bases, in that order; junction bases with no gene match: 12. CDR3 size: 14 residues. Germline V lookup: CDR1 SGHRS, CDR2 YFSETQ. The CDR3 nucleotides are TGCGCCAGCAGCCTCTCCGGACAGGGATTCGGGCAGTACTTC. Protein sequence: CASSLSGQGFGQYF.

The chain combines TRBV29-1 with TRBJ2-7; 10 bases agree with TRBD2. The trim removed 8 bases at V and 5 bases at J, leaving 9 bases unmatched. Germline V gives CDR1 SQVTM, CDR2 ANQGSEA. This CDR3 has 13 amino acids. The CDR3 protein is CSLGGTSDHEQYF. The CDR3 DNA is TGCAGCTTGGGCGGGACTAGCGACCACGAGCAGTACTTC.

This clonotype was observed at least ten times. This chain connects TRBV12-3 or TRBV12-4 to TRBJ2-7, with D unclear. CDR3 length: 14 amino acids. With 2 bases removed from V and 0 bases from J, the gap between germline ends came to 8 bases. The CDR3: CASSLHGSSYEQYF. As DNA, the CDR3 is TGTGCCAGCAGTTTACACGGTAGCTCCTACGAGCAGTACTTC.

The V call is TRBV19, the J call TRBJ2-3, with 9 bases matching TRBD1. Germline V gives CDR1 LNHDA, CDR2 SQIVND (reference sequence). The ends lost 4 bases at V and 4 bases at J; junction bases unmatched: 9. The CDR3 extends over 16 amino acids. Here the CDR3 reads CASSNAPGQGSDTQYF. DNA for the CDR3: TGTGCCAGTAGTAACGCCCCGGGACAGGGATCAGATACGCAGTATTTT.

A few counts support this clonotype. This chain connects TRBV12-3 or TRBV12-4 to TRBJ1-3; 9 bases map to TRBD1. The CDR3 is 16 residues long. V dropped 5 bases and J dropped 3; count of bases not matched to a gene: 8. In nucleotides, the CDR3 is TGTGCCAGCAGTAGGTCGACAGGGGGTGGTGGAAACACCATATATTTT. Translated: CASSRSTGGGGNTIYF.

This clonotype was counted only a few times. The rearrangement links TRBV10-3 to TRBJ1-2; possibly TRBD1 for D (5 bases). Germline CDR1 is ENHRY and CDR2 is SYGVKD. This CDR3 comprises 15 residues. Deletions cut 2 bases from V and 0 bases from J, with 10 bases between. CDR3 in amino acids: CAISEGQGANYGYTF. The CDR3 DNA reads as TGTGCCATCAGTGAGGGGCAGGGAGCTAACTATGGCTACACCTTC.

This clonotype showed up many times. The DNA for the CDR3 is TGTGCCAGTAGGCGGACAGGACAAGAGACCCAGTACTTC. Translated: CASRRTGQETQYF. The V gene is TRBV19, the J gene TRBJ2-5; 7 bases line up with TRBD1. The CDR3 extends over 13 amino acids. Germline V lookup: CDR1 LNHDA, CDR2 SQIVND (reference sequence). Unmatched junction bases numbered 3, after V lost 6 bases and J lost 2 bases. The variable domain in full, completed from reference TRBV19 and TRBJ2-5, reads DGGITQSPKYLFRKEGQNVTLSCEQNLNHDAMYWYRQDPGQGLRLIYYSQIVNDFQKGDIAEGYSVSREKKESFPLTVTSAQKNPTAFYLCASRRTGQETQYFGPGTRLLVL.

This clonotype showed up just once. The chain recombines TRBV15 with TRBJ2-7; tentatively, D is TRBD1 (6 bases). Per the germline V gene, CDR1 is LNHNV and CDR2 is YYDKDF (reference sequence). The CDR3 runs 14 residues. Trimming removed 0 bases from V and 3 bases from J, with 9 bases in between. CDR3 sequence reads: CATSREQGSYEQYF. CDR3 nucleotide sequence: TGTGCCACCAGCAGAGAGCAGGGGAGCTACGAGCAGTACTTC.

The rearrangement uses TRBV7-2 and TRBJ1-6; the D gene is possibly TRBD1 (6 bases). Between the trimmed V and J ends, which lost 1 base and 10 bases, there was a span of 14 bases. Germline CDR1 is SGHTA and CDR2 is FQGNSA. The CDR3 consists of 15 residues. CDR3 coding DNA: TGTGCCAGCAGCTTAGTTTCAGGGGCTGGATCACCCCTCCACTTT. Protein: CASSLVSGAGSPLHF.

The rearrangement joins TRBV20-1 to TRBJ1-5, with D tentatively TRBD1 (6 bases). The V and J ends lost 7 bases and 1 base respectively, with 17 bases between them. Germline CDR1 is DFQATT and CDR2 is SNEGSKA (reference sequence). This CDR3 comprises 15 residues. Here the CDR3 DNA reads TGCAGTGTTTGGGGCTCCAGGGGAAGCAATCAGCCCCAGCATTTT. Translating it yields CSVWGSRGSNQPQHF.

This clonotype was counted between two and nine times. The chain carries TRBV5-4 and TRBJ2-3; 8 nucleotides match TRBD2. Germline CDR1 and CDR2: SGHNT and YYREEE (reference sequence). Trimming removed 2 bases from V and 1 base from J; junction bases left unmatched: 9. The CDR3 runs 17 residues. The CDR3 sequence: CASSFGGGGRGTDTQYF. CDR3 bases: TGTGCCAGCAGCTTCGGGGGGGGGGGCCGAGGCACAGATACGCAGTATTTT.

The CDR3 DNA reads TGTGCCAGCAGCTTAAGGGGAATGAACACTGAAGCTTTCTTT. This encodes CASSLRGMNTEAFF. V gene TRBV5-6 combines with J gene TRBJ1-1; the D gene is possibly TRBD1 (5 bases). The germline V gene encodes CDR1 SGHDT and CDR2 YYEEEE. The V gene lost 2 bases and the J gene lost 0 bases, with 8 bases spanning the gap. This CDR3 region has 14 residues.

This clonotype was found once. CDR3 protein: CASSEAGTGVHEQYF. The CDR3, as DNA: TGTGCCAGCAGTGAAGCCGGGACAGGGGTCCACGAGCAGTACTTC. The V gene is TRBV25-1, the J gene TRBJ2-7; TRBD1 matches at 10 bases. The length of the CDR3 is 15 residues. The V and J ends lost 2 bases and 5 bases, in that order; junction bases with no gene match: 6. The germline CDR1 and CDR2 sequences are MGHDK and SYGVNS.

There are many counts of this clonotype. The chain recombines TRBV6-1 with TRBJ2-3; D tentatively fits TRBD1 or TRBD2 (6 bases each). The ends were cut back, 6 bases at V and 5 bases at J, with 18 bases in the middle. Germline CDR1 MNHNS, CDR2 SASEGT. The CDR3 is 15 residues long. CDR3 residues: CASRGGTAGEDTQYF. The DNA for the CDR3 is TGTGCCAGCAGAGGGGGGACCGCTGGGGAAGATACGCAGTATTTT.

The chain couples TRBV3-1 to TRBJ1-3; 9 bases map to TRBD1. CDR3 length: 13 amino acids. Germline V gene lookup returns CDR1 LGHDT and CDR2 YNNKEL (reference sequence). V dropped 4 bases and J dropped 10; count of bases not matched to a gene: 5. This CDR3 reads CASSRPGTGTIYF. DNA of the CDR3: TGTGCCAGCAGCCGTCCCGGGACAGGGACCATATATTTT.

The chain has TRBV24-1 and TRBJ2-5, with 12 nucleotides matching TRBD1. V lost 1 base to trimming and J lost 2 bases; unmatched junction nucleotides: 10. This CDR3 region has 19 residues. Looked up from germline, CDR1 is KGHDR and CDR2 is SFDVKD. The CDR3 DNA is TGTGCCACCAGTGATTTCACCGGGACAGGGGGCACGACGCAAGAGACCCAGTACTTC. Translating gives CATSDFTGTGGTTQETQYF.

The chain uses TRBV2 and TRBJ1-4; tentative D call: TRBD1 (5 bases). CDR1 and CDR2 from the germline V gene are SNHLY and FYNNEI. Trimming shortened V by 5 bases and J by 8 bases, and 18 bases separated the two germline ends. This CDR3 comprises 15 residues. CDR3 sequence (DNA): TGTGCCAGCAGTCCCCGAAAGGGGCTTAGAGAAAAACTGTTTTTT. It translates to CASSPRKGLREKLFF.

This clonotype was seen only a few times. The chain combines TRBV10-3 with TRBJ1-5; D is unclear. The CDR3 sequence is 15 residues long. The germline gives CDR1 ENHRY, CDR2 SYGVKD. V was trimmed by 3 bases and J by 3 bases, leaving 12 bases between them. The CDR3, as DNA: TGTGCCATCAGTGATGGCAGGTCTGACAATCAGCCCCAGCATTTT. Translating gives CAISDGRSDNQPQHF.

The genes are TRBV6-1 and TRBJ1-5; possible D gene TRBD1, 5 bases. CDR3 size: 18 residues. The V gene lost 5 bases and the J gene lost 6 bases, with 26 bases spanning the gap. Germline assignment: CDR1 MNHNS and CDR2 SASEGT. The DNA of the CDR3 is TGTGCCAGCAGTCCCCCTGCCGGGGCGGACCCGGTATTTCAGCCCCAGCATTTT. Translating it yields CASSPPAGADPVFQPQHF.

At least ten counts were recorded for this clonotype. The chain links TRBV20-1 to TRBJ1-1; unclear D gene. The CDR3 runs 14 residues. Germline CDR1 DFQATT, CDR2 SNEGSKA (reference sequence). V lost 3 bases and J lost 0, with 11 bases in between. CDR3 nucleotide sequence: TGCAGTGCTAGGGTCGGCGCGGTGAACACTGAAGCTTTCTTT. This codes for CSARVGAVNTEAFF.

CDR3 in amino acids: CSAVTGGTTQYF. The CDR3 nucleotides are TGCAGTGCTGTAACAGGGGGAACCACCCAGTACTTC. The V and J genes are TRBV20-1 and TRBJ2-5, with 8 bases aligning to TRBD1. Germline V gives CDR1 DFQATT, CDR2 SNEGSKA (reference sequence). CDR3 length equals 12 residues. J gave up 8 bases and V 5 bases, and 7 bases lay outside the gene matches.

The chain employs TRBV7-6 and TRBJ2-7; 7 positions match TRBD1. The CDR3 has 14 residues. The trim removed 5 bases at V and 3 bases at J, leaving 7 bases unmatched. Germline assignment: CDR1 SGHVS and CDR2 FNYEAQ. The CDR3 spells CASSPRDSRYEQYF. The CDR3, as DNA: TGTGCCAGCAGCCCCCGGGACAGTCGCTACGAGCAGTACTTC. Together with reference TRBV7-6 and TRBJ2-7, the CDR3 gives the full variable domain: GAGVSQSPRYKVTKRGQDVALRCDPISGHVSLYWYRQALGQGPEFLTYFNYEAQQDKSGLPNDRFSAERPEGSISTLTIQRTEQRDSAMYRCASSPRDSRYEQYFGPGTRLTVT.

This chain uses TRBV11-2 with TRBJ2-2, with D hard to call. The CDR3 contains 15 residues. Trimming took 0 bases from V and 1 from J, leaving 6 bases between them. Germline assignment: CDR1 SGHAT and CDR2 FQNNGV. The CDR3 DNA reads TGTGCCAGCAGCTTAGAGGGCAGGAACACCGGGGAGCTGTTTTTT. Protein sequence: CASSLEGRNTGELFF.

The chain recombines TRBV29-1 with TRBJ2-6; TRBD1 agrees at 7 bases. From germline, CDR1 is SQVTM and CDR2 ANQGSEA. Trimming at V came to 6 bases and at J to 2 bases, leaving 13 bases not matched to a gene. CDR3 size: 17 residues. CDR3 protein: CSVDQTGTRTGANVLTF. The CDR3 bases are TGCAGCGTCGACCAGACAGGGACCAGAACTGGGGCCAACGTCCTGACTTTC.

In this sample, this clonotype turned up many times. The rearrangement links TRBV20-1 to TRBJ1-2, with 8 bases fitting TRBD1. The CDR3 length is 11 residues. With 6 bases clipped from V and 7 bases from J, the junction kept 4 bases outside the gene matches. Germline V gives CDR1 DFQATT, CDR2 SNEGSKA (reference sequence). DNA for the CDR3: TGCAGTGCAGCACAGGGGGGTGGCTACACCTTC. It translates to CSAAQGGGYTF.